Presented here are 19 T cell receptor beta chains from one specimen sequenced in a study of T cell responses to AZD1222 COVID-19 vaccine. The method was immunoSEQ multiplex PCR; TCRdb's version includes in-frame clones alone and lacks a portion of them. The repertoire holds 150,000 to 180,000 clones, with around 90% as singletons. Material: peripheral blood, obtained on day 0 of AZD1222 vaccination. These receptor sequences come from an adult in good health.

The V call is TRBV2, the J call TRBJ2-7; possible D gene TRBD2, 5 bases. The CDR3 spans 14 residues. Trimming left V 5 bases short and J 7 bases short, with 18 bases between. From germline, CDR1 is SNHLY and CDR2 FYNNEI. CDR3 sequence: CASSTRWSSGEQYF. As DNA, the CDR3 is TGTGCCAGCAGTACCAGATGGAGTTCGGGGGAGCAGTACTTC.

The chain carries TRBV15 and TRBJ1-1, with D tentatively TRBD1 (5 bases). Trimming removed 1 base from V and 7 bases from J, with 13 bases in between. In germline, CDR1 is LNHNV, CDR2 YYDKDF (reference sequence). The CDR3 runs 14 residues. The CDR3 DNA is TGTGCCACCAGCAGAGGTTCAGGGAACGGTGAAGCTTTCTTT. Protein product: CATSRGSGNGEAFF.

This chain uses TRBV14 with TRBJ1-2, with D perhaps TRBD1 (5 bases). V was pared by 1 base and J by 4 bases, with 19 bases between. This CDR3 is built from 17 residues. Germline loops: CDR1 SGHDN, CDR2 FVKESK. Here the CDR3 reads CASSQAKGPGPSYGYTF. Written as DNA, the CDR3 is TGTGCCAGCAGCCAAGCTAAGGGTCCGGGACCTTCCTATGGCTACACCTTC. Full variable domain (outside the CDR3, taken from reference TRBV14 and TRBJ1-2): EAGVTQFPSHSVIEKGQTVTLRCDPISGHDNLYWYRRVMGKEIKFLLHFVKESKQDESGMPNNRFLAERTGGTYSTLKVQPAELEDSGVYFCASSQAKGPGPSYGYTFGSGTRLTVV.

The CDR3 sequence is CASSLIYNEQFF. The DNA for the CDR3 is TGTGCCAGCAGCTTAATATACAATGAGCAGTTCTTC. The chain recombines TRBV7-3 with TRBJ2-1; D is ambiguous. In germline, CDR1 is SGHTA, CDR2 FQGTGA. This CDR3 region has 12 residues. V was clipped by 1 base and J by 4 bases, with 2 bases between them. Full variable domain (rest looked up from reference TRBV7-3 and TRBJ2-1): GAGVSQTPSNKVTEKGKYVELRCDPISGHTALYWYRQSLGQGPEFLIYFQGTGAADDSGLPNDRFFAVRPEGSVSTLKIQRTERGDSAVYLCASSLIYNEQFFGPGTRLTVL.

The chain's CDR3 is CASSFGANTEAFF. DNA of the CDR3: TGTGCCAGCAGTTTCGGGGCAAACACTGAAGCTTTCTTT. The chain joins TRBV12-3 or TRBV12-4 to TRBJ1-1, with D tentatively TRBD1 (5 bases). CDR3 length: 13 residues. The V end lost 3 bases, the J end lost 2 bases, and 7 bases lay between the germline ends.

CDR3 bases: TGTGCCAGCAGTTCGCGCGCCGGACAGGGGAATCAGCCCCAGCATTTT. Its translation: CASSSRAGQGNQPQHF. This chain joins TRBV28 and TRBJ1-5; 9 bases agree with TRBD1. The V gene end was trimmed by 4 bases and the J gene end by 4 bases; junction bases not matched to a gene: 8. The CDR3 totals 16 residues. Germline lookup yields CDR1 MDHEN and CDR2 SYDVKM.

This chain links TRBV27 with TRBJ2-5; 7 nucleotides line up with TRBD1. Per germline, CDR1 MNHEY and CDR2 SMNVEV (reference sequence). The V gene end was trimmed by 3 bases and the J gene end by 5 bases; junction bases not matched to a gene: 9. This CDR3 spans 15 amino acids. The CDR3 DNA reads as TGTGCCAGCAGTTTGAGAGGACAGGCGGCGGAGACCCAGTACTTC. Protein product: CASSLRGQAAETQYF.

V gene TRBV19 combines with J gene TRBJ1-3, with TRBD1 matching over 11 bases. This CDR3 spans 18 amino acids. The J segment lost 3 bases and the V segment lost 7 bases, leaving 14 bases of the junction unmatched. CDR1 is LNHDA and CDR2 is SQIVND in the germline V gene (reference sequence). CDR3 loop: CASISFGTGGRGGNTIYF. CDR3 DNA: TGTGCCAGTATCTCATTCGGGACAGGGGGAAGGGGTGGAAACACCATATATTTT.

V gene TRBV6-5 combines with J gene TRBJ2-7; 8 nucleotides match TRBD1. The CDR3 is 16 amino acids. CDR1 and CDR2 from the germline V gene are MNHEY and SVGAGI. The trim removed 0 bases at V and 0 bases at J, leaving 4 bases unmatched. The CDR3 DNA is TGTGCCAGCAGTTACTCTCGGACAGGGATCTCCTACGAGCAGTACTTC. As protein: CASSYSRTGISYEQYF.

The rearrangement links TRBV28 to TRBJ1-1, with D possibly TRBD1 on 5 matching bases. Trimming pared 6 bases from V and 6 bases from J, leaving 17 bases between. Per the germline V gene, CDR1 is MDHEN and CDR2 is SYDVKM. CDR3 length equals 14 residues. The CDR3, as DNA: TGTGCCAGCAGCCCACCCGCGGGGACGGCTGAAGCTTTCTTT. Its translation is CASSPPAGTAEAFF. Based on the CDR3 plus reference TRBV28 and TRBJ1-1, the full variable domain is DVKVTQSSRYLVKRTGEKVFLECVQDMDHENMFWYRQDPGLGLRLIYFSYDVKMKEKGDIPEGYSVSREKKERFSLILESASTNQTSMYLCASSPPAGTAEAFFGQGTRLTVV.

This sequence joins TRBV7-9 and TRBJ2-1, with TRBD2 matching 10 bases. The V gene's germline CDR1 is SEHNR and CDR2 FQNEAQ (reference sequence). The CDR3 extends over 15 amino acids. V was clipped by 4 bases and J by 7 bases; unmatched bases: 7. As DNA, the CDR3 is TGTGCCAGCAGCTGGGCAGCGGGAGGGCCAAATGAGCAGTTCTTC. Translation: CASSWAAGGPNEQFF.

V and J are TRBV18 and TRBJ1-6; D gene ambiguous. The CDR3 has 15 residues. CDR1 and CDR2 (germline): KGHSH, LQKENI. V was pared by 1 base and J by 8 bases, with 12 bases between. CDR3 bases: TGTGCCAGCTCACCACGAGGGAATCAGGATTCACCCCTCCACTTT. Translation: CASSPRGNQDSPLHF.

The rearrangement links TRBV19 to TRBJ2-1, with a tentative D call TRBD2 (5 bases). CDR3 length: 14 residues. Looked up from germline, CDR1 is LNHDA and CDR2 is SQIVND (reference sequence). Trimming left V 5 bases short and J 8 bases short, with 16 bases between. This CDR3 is CASSRIGEIYEQFF. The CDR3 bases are TGTGCCAGTAGTCGTATCGGGGAAATCTATGAGCAGTTCTTC.

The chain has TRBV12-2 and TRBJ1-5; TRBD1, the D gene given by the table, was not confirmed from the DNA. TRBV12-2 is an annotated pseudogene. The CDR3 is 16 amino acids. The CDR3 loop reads CASRLAGTGGNQPQHF. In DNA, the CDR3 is TGTGCAAGTCGCTTAGCCGGGACAGGGGGGAATCAGCCCCAGCATTTT.

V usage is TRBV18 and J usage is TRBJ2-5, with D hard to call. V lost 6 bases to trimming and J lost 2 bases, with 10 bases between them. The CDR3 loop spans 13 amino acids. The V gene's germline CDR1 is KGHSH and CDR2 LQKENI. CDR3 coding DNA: TGTGCCAGCTCTACCGCCAGACAAGAGACCCAGTACTTC. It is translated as CASSTARQETQYF.

This CDR3 reads CASSGGINRGNTEAFF. CDR3 DNA sequence: TGCGCCAGCAGTGGGGGTATTAACAGGGGGAACACTGAAGCTTTCTTT. This sequence joins TRBV10-1 and TRBJ1-1, with 7 nucleotides matching TRBD1. Germline V CDR1 and CDR2: WNHNN, SYGVQD (reference sequence). The CDR3 extends over 16 amino acids. V lost 4 bases, J lost 1 base, and 9 bases stayed unmatched.

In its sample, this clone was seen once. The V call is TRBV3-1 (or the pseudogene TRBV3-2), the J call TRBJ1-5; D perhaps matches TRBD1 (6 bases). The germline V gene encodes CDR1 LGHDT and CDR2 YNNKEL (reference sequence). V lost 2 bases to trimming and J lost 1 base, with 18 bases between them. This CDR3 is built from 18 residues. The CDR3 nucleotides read TGTGCCAGCAGCCAAACCATCGGGGGGCCTGGAAGCAATCAGCCCCAGCATTTT. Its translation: CASSQTIGGPGSNQPQHF.

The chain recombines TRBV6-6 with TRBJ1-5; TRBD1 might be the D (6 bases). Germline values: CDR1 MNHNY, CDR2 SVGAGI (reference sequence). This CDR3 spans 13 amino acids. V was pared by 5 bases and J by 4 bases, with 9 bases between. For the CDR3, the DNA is TGTGCCAGCAGTATTCAGGGGAATCAGCCCCAGCATTTT. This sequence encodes CASSIQGNQPQHF.

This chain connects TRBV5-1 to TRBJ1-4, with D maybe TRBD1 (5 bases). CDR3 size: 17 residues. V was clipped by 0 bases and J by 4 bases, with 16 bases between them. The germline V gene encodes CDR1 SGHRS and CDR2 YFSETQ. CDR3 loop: CASSLAGIGAINEKLFF. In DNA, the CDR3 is TGCGCCAGCAGCTTGGCGGGGATCGGGGCAATTAATGAAAAACTGTTTTTT.